This T cell receptor (beta chain) was recovered during a study of blood T cell repertoires in COVID-19. Study-level background: T cells, B-cell-depleted T cells, or PBMCs supplied cDNA or gDNA.

The sample holds one count of this clone. In the source study's methods: The assay estimated nucleated cells by amplifying reference gene primers. Clones were sequenced by immunoSEQ multiplex PCR, and TCRdb holds only the in-frame ones, with some missing. Clone size and the V and J calls come from that table; the DNA yielded D and trimming. Of approximately 97,000 clones listed, over 65% were seen once; the top ten hold less than 5%. V was pared by 2 bases and J by 4 bases, with 11 bases between. The CDR3 is 14 amino acids. Looked up from germline, CDR1 is KGHSH and CDR2 is LQKENI. The sequenced sample was peripheral blood. The chain recombines TRBV18 with TRBJ1-2; no clear D. The clonotype was recovered from a human donor in a cohort sampled during active COVID-19. CDR3: CASSPGMNSYGYTF. CDR3 in DNA: TGTGCCAGCTCACCAGGAATGAACAGCTATGGCTACACCTTC.